What follows are 9 T cell receptor beta chains derived from one specimen sequenced in a study of blood T cells in healthy people across ages. Next came a second PCR, run for about 7 to 12 cycles, which used a sample-barcoded 5' primer along with a J-beta primer mix. MiXCR, applied by TCRdb to the 5' RACE reads, yields one record per CDR3 protein. Here the sample spans almost 800,000 distinct CDR3 sequences, roughly 50% being singletons. The specimen sequenced was blood. The receptor set was obtained from a man aged 25-45 years in good health.

The J gene is TRBJ2-5, the V gene TRBV24-1; D gene ambiguous. The CDR3 length is 13 residues. Trimming took 3 bases from V and 2 from J, leaving 6 bases between them. CDR1 KGHDR and CDR2 SFDVKD come from the germline V gene. CDR3 bases: TGTGCCACCAGTGATCCGGGTCAAGAGACCCAGTACTTC. Translated: CATSDPGQETQYF.

The chain couples TRBV3-1 to TRBJ2-1; 11 bases are shared with TRBD2. With 1 base clipped from V and 5 bases from J, the junction kept 7 bases outside the gene matches. There are 17 residues in the CDR3. Germline V gene sequence: CDR1 LGHDT, CDR2 YNNKEL (reference sequence). CDR3 sequence: CASSQVVSGLADNEQFF. CDR3 DNA: TGTGCCAGCAGCCAAGTGGTGTCGGGACTAGCGGACAATGAGCAGTTCTTC.

As to this clonotype: A much bigger clone sits one base away, suggesting this may be a read error. The chain joins TRBV13 to TRBJ2-7; 7 bases align to TRBD2. Germline V gene sequence: CDR1 PRHDT, CDR2 FYEKMQ (reference sequence). There are 14 residues in the CDR3. The CDR3 region is CTSSLRRLAGEQYF. The CDR3, as DNA: TGTACCAGCAGCCTCCGTCGACTAGCTGGGGAGCAGTACTTC.

In this sample, this clonotype turned up a few times. The chain carries TRBV14 and TRBJ2-3; TRBD2 is a possible D gene (6 bases). The CDR3 totals 17 residues. The V gene's germline CDR1 is SGHDN and CDR2 FVKESK. Trimming took 4 bases from V and 6 from J, leaving 23 bases between them. The DNA of the CDR3 is TGTGCCAGCAGCCCAAGCCCGGGGCGGGGACCCACCGATACGCAGTATTTT. This gives the protein CASSPSPGRGPTDTQYF. Drawing the rest from reference TRBV14 and TRBJ2-3, the complete variable domain is EAGVTQFPSHSVIEKGQTVTLRCDPISGHDNLYWYRRVMGKEIKFLLHFVKESKQDESGMPNNRFLAERTGGTYSTLKVQPAELEDSGVYFCASSPSPGRGPTDTQYFGPGTRLTVL.

This chain links TRBV21-1 with TRBJ1-5; the listed D gene, TRBD1, was not tested against the DNA. TRBV21-1 corresponds to a pseudogene. This CDR3 comprises 21 residues. CDR3 bases: TGTGCCAGCAGCAAGACAGGGATGCAGTGGGGGGCCAAGTATGGCAATCAGCCCCAGCATTTT. Its protein product is CASSKTGMQWGAKYGNQPQHF.

The V call is TRBV19, the J call TRBJ1-4; 7 bases agree with TRBD1. The trim removed 10 bases at V and 12 bases at J, leaving 8 bases unmatched. Germline lookup yields CDR1 LNHDA and CDR2 SQIVND (reference sequence). The CDR3 sequence is 11 residues long. The CDR3 region has the DNA TGTGCCACCGAACAGGGGAGGGAACTGTTTTTT. This codes for CATEQGRELFF.

The chain couples TRBV20-1 to TRBJ2-7, with D maybe TRBD1 (5 bases). Trimming shortened V by 4 bases and J by 3 bases, and 13 bases separated the two germline ends. Germline V gene lookup returns CDR1 DFQATT and CDR2 SNEGSKA (reference sequence). The length of the CDR3 is 13 residues. Here the CDR3 reads CSATGPDNYEQYF. CDR3 DNA: TGCAGTGCTACAGGACCGGACAACTACGAGCAGTACTTC.

This clonotype was observed a handful of times. The gene calls are TRBV6-2 or TRBV6-3 and TRBJ2-3; 8 bases are a match to TRBD2. The V gene's germline CDR1 is MNHEY and CDR2 SVGEGT. The CDR3 loop spans 14 amino acids. J gave up 6 bases and V 8 bases, and 10 bases lay outside the gene matches. As DNA, the CDR3 is TGTGCCAGCCTGGGAGCGGGAGATGGGGATACGCAGTATTTT. Translation gives CASLGAGDGDTQYF.

For this clonotype: One end of the junction is discordant with germline, which a read error may explain. Here the CDR3 reads CASSCGGGGDMQYF. CDR3 in DNA: TGTGCCAGCAGTTGCGGAGGGGGAGGAGATATGCAGTATTTT. This sequence joins TRBV12-3 or TRBV12-4 and TRBJ2-3, with D perhaps given as TRBD1 or TRBD2 (6 bases each). The CDR3 is made up of 14 amino acids.